These 22 T cell receptor beta chains originate from one sample sequenced in a study of blood T cell repertoires in COVID-19. Produced via immunoSEQ multiplex PCR; TCRdb's table is partial and in-frame only. The repertoire holds about 61,000 clones, with approximately 80% as singletons. What was sequenced was peripheral blood. The receptor source for this set is a man older than 75 with active or convalescent COVID-19.

This chain uses TRBV3-1 (or the pseudogene TRBV3-2) with TRBJ2-1; D not resolved. Trimming took off 1 base at V and 0 bases at J, with 7 bases between the two ends. The germline V gene has CDR1 LGHDT and CDR2 YNNKEL (reference sequence). This CDR3 contains 15 residues. CDR3 sequence reads: CASSQGSVSYNEQFF. The CDR3 DNA is TGTGCCAGCAGCCAAGGCTCGGTCTCCTACAATGAGCAGTTCTTC.

This rearrangement joins TRBV19 to TRBJ2-7; TRBD2 matches at 11 bases. This CDR3 contains 16 residues. Per germline, CDR1 LNHDA and CDR2 SQIVND (reference sequence). V lost 5 bases and J lost 1; bases outside the gene matches: 7. CDR3 amino acids: CASSPLTSGGSYEQYF. DNA of the CDR3: TGTGCCAGTAGTCCACTAACTAGCGGGGGTTCCTACGAGCAGTACTTC.

The V gene is TRBV7-2, the J gene TRBJ1-5, with a weak D call TRBD1 (6 bases). Germline CDR1 SGHTA, CDR2 FQGNSA. This CDR3 has 17 amino acids. Deletions cut 2 bases from V and 6 bases from J, with 20 bases between. CDR3 DNA: TGTGCCAGCAGCTTAAGGGGCAGGGGTGGTGTCGGTCAGCCCCAGCATTTT. Translation gives CASSLRGRGGVGQPQHF.

CDR3 nucleotide sequence: TGTGCCAGCAGCGTACCGGGACACCGATCCCCCGACTCCTACGAGCAGTACTTC. Encoded protein: CASSVPGHRSPDSYEQYF. The chain has TRBV21-1 and TRBJ2-7; the D call TRBD1 from the table was never checked on the DNA. TRBV21-1 is designated a pseudogene. This CDR3 is built from 18 residues.

The chain recombines TRBV9 with TRBJ1-3, with 7 bases identical to TRBD1. CDR1 SGDLS and CDR2 YYNGEE come from the germline V gene. V lost 3 bases, J lost 2 bases, and 5 bases stayed unmatched. The CDR3 length is 15 residues. In nucleotides, the CDR3 is TGTGCCAGCAGCGCCACTGGACAGGCTGGAAACACCATATATTTT. Its translation is CASSATGQAGNTIYF. Variable domain in full (rest from reference TRBV9 and TRBJ1-3): DSGVTQTPKHLITATGQRVTLRCSPRSGDLSVYWYQQSLDQGLQFLIQYYNGEERAKGNILERFSAQQFPDLHSELNLSSLELGDSALYFCASSATGQAGNTIYFGEGSWLTVV.

The chain employs TRBV6-1 and TRBJ2-7; 7 bases match TRBD1. V lost 3 bases and J lost 0; bases outside the gene matches: 5. There are 15 residues in the CDR3. Per the germline V gene, CDR1 is MNHNS and CDR2 is SASEGT. This CDR3 reads CASSDLQGISYEQYF. In nucleotides, the CDR3 is TGTGCCAGCAGTGACCTACAGGGGATCTCCTACGAGCAGTACTTC.

This clone was counted a single time. CDR3 nucleotide sequence: TGCGCCAGCAGCCAAACACAGGGGGCGCAGTATGGCTACACCTTC. Protein sequence: CASSQTQGAQYGYTF. This chain connects TRBV5-1 to TRBJ1-2, with 9 bases lining up with TRBD1. V gave up 4 bases and J gave up 5 bases; unmatched junction bases: 9. CDR1 and CDR2 (germline): SGHRS, YFSETQ. The CDR3 spans 15 residues.

V is TRBV11-2 and J is TRBJ2-1; D not resolved. The V gene's germline CDR1 is SGHAT and CDR2 FQNNGV. The CDR3 contains 16 residues. Trimming left V 1 base short and J 7 bases short, with 17 bases between. This CDR3 is CASSLGHTDVANEQFF. The CDR3 coding sequence is TGTGCCAGCAGCTTAGGTCACACAGATGTGGCTAATGAGCAGTTCTTC.

The rearrangement links TRBV5-1 to TRBJ2-2; the match to TRBD2 covers 8 bases. Per the germline V gene, CDR1 is SGHRS and CDR2 is YFSETQ. Unmatched junction bases numbered 4, after V lost 2 bases and J lost 7 bases. The CDR3 covers 14 residues. CDR3 loop: CASSFGTSLGELFF. The CDR3 region has the DNA TGCGCCAGCAGCTTTGGGACTAGTCTCGGGGAGCTGTTTTTT. Based on the CDR3 plus reference TRBV5-1 and TRBJ2-2, the full variable domain is KAGVTQTPRYLIKTRGQQVTLSCSPISGHRSVSWYQQTPGQGLQFLFEYFSETQRNKGNFPGRFSGRQFSNSRSEMNVSTLELGDSALYLCASSFGTSLGELFFGEGSRLTVL.

The chain combines TRBV11-2 with TRBJ1-2; possible D gene TRBD1, 6 bases. The V end was cut by 5 bases, the J end by 5 bases, with 18 bases between. The length of the CDR3 is 15 residues. Germline V lookup: CDR1 SGHAT, CDR2 FQNNGV. The DNA for the CDR3 is TGTGCCAGCAGCCTATGGGACACGGGGGGTTATGGCTACACCTTC. This gives the protein CASSLWDTGGYGYTF.

The J gene is TRBJ2-7, the V gene TRBV6-5; the D gene is possibly TRBD2 (7 bases). V dropped 7 bases and J dropped 3 bases, with 19 bases sitting between them. The CDR3 is 15 residues long. From germline, CDR1 is MNHEY and CDR2 SVGAGI. CDR3 sequence reads: CASTHPGGTIYEQYF. Written as DNA, the CDR3 is TGTGCCAGCACTCATCCGGGGGGCACAATCTACGAGCAGTACTTC.

This clone was observed a single time. The chain employs TRBV18 and TRBJ2-1; perhaps TRBD1 as D (6 bases). This CDR3 has 16 residues. The germline V and J ends were trimmed by 3 bases and 6 bases, with 18 bases remaining between them. The germline gives CDR1 KGHSH, CDR2 LQKENI. In nucleotides, the CDR3 is TGTGCCAGCTCACCTTTCGGGACACCGGGCGGCAATGAGCAGTTCTTC. This gives the protein CASSPFGTPGGNEQFF.

The V call is TRBV28, the J call TRBJ2-3; a weak D match, TRBD1 (5 bases). V was shortened by 5 bases and J by 3 bases, with 9 bases between the two germline ends. CDR3 length equals 13 residues. CDR1 and CDR2 from the germline V gene are MDHEN and SYDVKM. CDR3 region: CASSPPGTDTQYF. CDR3 nucleotides: TGTGCCAGCAGTCCCCCAGGGACAGATACGCAGTATTTT.

The rearrangement links TRBV7-3 to TRBJ1-2; 7 bases line up with TRBD1. This CDR3 is 13 amino acids long. V lost 4 bases to trimming and J lost 7 bases; unmatched junction nucleotides: 6. CDR1 is SGHTA and CDR2 is FQGTGA in the germline V gene. In DNA form, the CDR3 reads TGTGCCAGCAGCTCCGACAGGGTGGGTGGCTACACCTTC. Residues: CASSSDRVGGYTF.

CDR3: CASSLASGGRETQYF. Written as DNA, the CDR3 is TGTGCCAGCAGCTTGGCCTCGGGGGGAAGGGAGACCCAGTACTTC. This sequence joins TRBV5-6 and TRBJ2-5; 7 bases are shared with TRBD2. This CDR3 region has 15 residues. The trim removed 0 bases at V and 5 bases at J, leaving 7 bases unmatched. The germline V gene has CDR1 SGHDT and CDR2 YYEEEE.

The V gene is TRBV7-2, the J gene TRBJ2-5, with D perhaps TRBD1 (6 bases). V gave up 2 bases and J gave up 5 bases, with 15 bases separating them. Looked up from germline, CDR1 is SGHTA and CDR2 is FQGNSA. The CDR3 covers 15 residues. CDR3 DNA sequence: TGTGCCAGCAGCTTACGGCACAGGGTCCAGGAGACCCAGTACTTC. It is translated as CASSLRHRVQETQYF.

This chain links TRBV7-9 with TRBJ1-4; TRBD1 agrees at 10 bases. In germline, CDR1 is SEHNR, CDR2 FQNEAQ (reference sequence). V trimming: 0 bases; J trimming: 5 bases; junction bases outside the gene matches: 6. The CDR3 runs to 17 residues. The CDR3 DNA reads as TGTGCCAGCAGCTTAGCGGGGCCGGGACAGGGGAATGAAAAACTGTTTTTT. Translated, it gives CASSLAGPGQGNEKLFF.

V and J are TRBV19 and TRBJ1-5, with TRBD1 matching over 8 bases. CDR3 size: 15 residues. Germline values: CDR1 LNHDA, CDR2 SQIVND (reference sequence). The V and J ends lost 6 bases and 3 bases, in that order; junction bases with no gene match: 7. CDR3 nucleotide sequence: TGTGCCAGTAGGCCCGACAGGGGTTACAATCAGCCCCAGCATTTT. Its protein is CASRPDRGYNQPQHF.

This clone was seen more than once but under ten times. The V gene is TRBV4-1, the J gene TRBJ1-2, with 9 bases that match TRBD1. Germline CDR1 MGHRA, CDR2 YSYEKL. With V trimmed by 2 bases and J by 5 bases, 6 bases remained unmatched. This CDR3 spans 15 amino acids. This CDR3 is CASSQTDRGDYGYTF. The CDR3 DNA reads TGCGCCAGCAGCCAAACAGACAGGGGGGATTATGGCTACACCTTC.

V usage is TRBV28 and J usage is TRBJ1-1, with 7 bases identical to TRBD1. The V gene's germline CDR1 is MDHEN and CDR2 SYDVKM. V shed 1 base and J 3 bases; nucleotides not matched to a gene: 11. The length of the CDR3 is 17 residues. The CDR3 DNA reads as TGTGCCAGCAGTTTATTACCCACAGGGGCTGGGGACACTGAAGCTTTCTTT. Residues: CASSLLPTGAGDTEAFF.

The genes are TRBV7-9 and TRBJ2-7; 8 positions agree with TRBD2. The V gene's germline CDR1 is SEHNR and CDR2 FQNEAQ (reference sequence). V gave up 5 bases and J gave up 6 bases; unmatched junction bases: 3. This CDR3 contains 12 residues. Here the CDR3 reads CASSTGTSEQYF. CDR3 DNA: TGTGCCAGCAGCACCGGGACTAGCGAGCAGTACTTC.

The CDR3 DNA follows: TGTGCCAGCTCAGAGTCTCAGGGATCCGAAGCTTTCTTT. Translation: CASSESQGSEAFF. This chain connects TRBV18 to TRBJ1-1, with D perhaps matching TRBD1 (5 bases). CDR1 is KGHSH and CDR2 is LQKENI in the germline V gene. This CDR3 has 13 amino acids. Trimming cost V 5 bases and J 8 bases, with 15 bases left between them.